One and the same sample provided the 20 T cell receptor beta chains below, sequenced in a study of breast tumors, draining lymph nodes, adjacent tissues. Each CDR3 protein gets one entry after TCRdb re-called the multiplex PCR reads with MiXCR. The data contain under 350,000 distinct CDR3 sequences, over 25% of them singletons. Axillary draining lymph nodes of breast cancer patients supplied the node samples. Sequencing was carried out using axillary lymph node tissue. The receptors were gathered from a female donor with breast cancer. Some clones in this sample may be carry-over from other donors' samples.

This chain links TRBV29-1 with TRBJ1-2, with a weak D call TRBD1 (5 bases). Germline assignment: CDR1 SQVTM and CDR2 ANQGSEA. This CDR3 has 12 amino acids. The CDR3 DNA reads TGCAGTGAGTCGCCCAGGGACCATGGCTACACCTTC. It codes for CSESPRDHGYTF.

This clonotype showed up many times. The genes are TRBV20-1 and TRBJ2-7; D gene unclear. The germline gives CDR1 DFQATT, CDR2 SNEGSKA (reference sequence). The CDR3 spans 13 residues. Trimming removed 1 base from V and 2 bases from J, with 9 bases in between. The CDR3 sequence is CSARVDIAYEQYF. CDR3 in DNA: TGCAGTGCTAGAGTAGACATAGCCTACGAGCAGTACTTC.

This clonotype came up many times. The V gene is TRBV5-1, the J gene TRBJ2-3; possible D gene TRBD1, 6 bases. Trimming took off 1 base at V and 2 bases at J, with 11 bases between the two ends. The germline V gene encodes CDR1 SGHRS and CDR2 YFSETQ. The CDR3 is made up of 15 amino acids. DNA for the CDR3: TGCGCCAGCAGCTTGTTCACAGGGTCCACAGATACGCAGTATTTT. Its translation: CASSLFTGSTDTQYF.

Of note for this clonotype: One base away lies a much larger clone, so this may be a sequencing read error. The chain carries TRBV12-5 and TRBJ1-2; D not resolved. The V gene's germline CDR1 is LGHNT and CDR2 FRNRAP. The CDR3 consists of 15 residues. Written as DNA, the CDR3 is TGTGCTAGTGGTTTGGAACCCGTATCTAACTATGGCTGCACCTTC. This encodes CASGLEPVSNYGCTF.

This chain links TRBV6-2 or TRBV6-3 with TRBJ2-7; a possible D gene is TRBD2 (5 bases). Germline V lookup: CDR1 MNHEY, CDR2 SVGEGT. Deletions cut 7 bases from V and 3 bases from J, with 10 bases between. The CDR3 has 12 residues. CDR3 nucleotides: TGTGCCAGCAAGCGGAGAGACTACGAGCAGTACTTC. Translating it yields CASKRRDYEQYF.

This clonotype turned up a few times. This sequence joins TRBV28 and TRBJ2-2; the D gene is possibly TRBD1 (5 bases). V lost 7 bases and J lost 3, with 12 bases in between. This CDR3 region has 14 residues. Germline V gene data show CDR1 as MDHEN and CDR2 as SYDVKM. CDR3 nucleotide sequence: TGTGCCAGCAAGTTTATCAGGGACACCGGGGAGCTGTTTTTT. Translated, it gives CASKFIRDTGELFF.

This clonotype has just a few counts. The chain combines TRBV27 with TRBJ2-7; 13 bases fit TRBD2. The ends lost 6 bases at V and 2 bases at J; junction bases unmatched: 13. The CDR3 runs to 18 residues. Germline V CDR1 and CDR2: MNHEY, SMNVEV (reference sequence). CDR3 protein: CASRKGTSGTHRPYEQYF. The CDR3 bases are TGTGCCAGCAGGAAAGGGACTAGCGGGACACACAGACCCTACGAGCAGTACTTC.

In DNA, the CDR3 is TGTGCCAGCTCCATGCGGGAGGAAGAGACCCAGTACTTC. Residues: CASSMREEETQYF. V gene TRBV18 combines with J gene TRBJ2-5, with TRBD2 matching 8 bases. After removal of 6 bases from V and 3 bases from J, the junction contained 3 bases not matched to a gene. The CDR3 covers 13 residues. Germline CDR1 is KGHSH and CDR2 is LQKENI.

Regarding this clonotype: A read error is possible here, since a much larger clone lies one base away. This chain links TRBV5-5 with TRBJ1-2; no clear D gene. The CDR3 runs to 13 residues. CDR1 and CDR2 (germline): SGHKS, YYEKEE (reference sequence). In DNA, the CDR3 is TGTGCCAGCAGCTTGGTTCAGTCATATGGCCACACCTTC. Translation: CASSLVQSYGHTF. The full variable domain, with the rest looked up from reference TRBV5-5 and TRBJ1-2, is DAGVTQSPTHLIKTRGQQVTLRCSPISGHKSVSWYQQVLGQGPQFIFQYYEKEERGRGNFPDRFSARQFPNYSSELNVNALLLGDSALYLCASSLVQSYGHTFGSGTRLTVV.

This clonotype appeared a few times. With a much larger clone just one base away, this may be a read error. The chain links TRBV20-1 to TRBJ2-1; D possibly matches TRBD1 or TRBD2 (5 bases each). The germline CDR1 and CDR2 sequences are DFQATT and SNEGSKA (reference sequence). This CDR3 has 13 residues. This CDR3 is CSVGTSSYNAQFF. In nucleotides, the CDR3 is TGCAGTGTCGGGACCAGCTCCTACAATGCGCAGTTCTTC.

Notes on this clonotype: This sequence may be a read error, since a much larger clone differs from it by one base. Lacking the conserved final phenylalanine or tryptophan, this CDR3 likely reflects a read error. The V call is TRBV6-6, the J call TRBJ2-2, with TRBD2 matching 16 bases. Germline V gene lookup returns CDR1 MNHNY and CDR2 SVGAGI (reference sequence). The CDR3 length is 17 residues. V trimming: 2 bases; J trimming: 6 bases; junction bases outside the gene matches: 3. CDR3 in amino acids: CASSYPGLAGGAGELFS. The CDR3 DNA is TGTGCCAGCAGTTACCCGGGACTAGCGGGAGGGGCCGGGGAGCTGTTTTCT.

This clonotype was observed many times. The CDR3 sequence is CASQLNSNQPQHF. The CDR3 DNA follows: TGTGCCAGCCAGTTAAACAGCAATCAGCCCCAGCATTTT. The chain combines TRBV6-1 with TRBJ1-5; no clear D. The CDR3 is 13 amino acids. Deletions cut 8 bases from V and 1 base from J, with 9 bases between. CDR1 and CDR2 (germline): MNHNS, SASEGT.

This clonotype came up a few times. Possible read error: a much larger clone is one base away. This chain uses TRBV20-1 with TRBJ2-7, with TRBD1 identical over 9 bases. Germline assignment: CDR1 DFQATT and CDR2 SNEGSKA (reference sequence). The length of the CDR3 is 15 residues. J gave up 6 bases and V 6 bases, and 15 bases lay outside the gene matches. The CDR3 nucleotides read TGCAGTGCCCCGAGACAGGGGGGGTTCGCGGCCGAGCAGTACTTC. Translation: CSAPRQGGFAAEQYF.

The chain links TRBV18 to TRBJ1-5; 8 bases map to TRBD1. CDR1 is KGHSH, CDR2 LQKENI, per germline. The ends lost 3 bases at V and 6 bases at J; junction bases unmatched: 10. CDR3 length: 16 residues. CDR3 coding DNA: TGTGCCAGCTCACCTGATGGACAGGGAATCGGTCAGCCCCAGCATTTT. Amino acid sequence: CASSPDGQGIGQPQHF.

This clonotype was recorded a few times. J is TRBJ1-2 and V is TRBV4-2; TRBD1 matches at 7 bases. The CDR3 is made up of 15 amino acids. V was pared by 0 bases and J by 0 bases, with 1 base of the junction left unmatched. The V gene's germline CDR1 is LGHNA and CDR2 YNFKEQ. CDR3 sequence reads: CASSQETGANYGYTF. CDR3 nucleotide sequence: TGTGCCAGCAGCCAAGAAACAGGGGCTAACTATGGCTACACCTTC.

This clonotype was seen ten or more times. V is TRBV12-5 and J is TRBJ1-5, with D maybe TRBD1 (5 bases). Germline CDR1 is LGHNT and CDR2 is FRNRAP. V lost 4 bases to trimming and J lost 3 bases, with 16 bases between them. This CDR3 is built from 16 residues. DNA for the CDR3: TGTGCTAGTGGTTCCGCAGGGATTGGGGTCAATCAGCCCCAGCATTTT. Amino acids: CASGSAGIGVNQPQHF.

This clonotype was seen ten or more times. This chain uses TRBV19 with TRBJ2-7; D gene ambiguous. Germline CDR1 LNHDA, CDR2 SQIVND (reference sequence). The germline V and J ends were trimmed by 3 bases and 5 bases, with 14 bases remaining between them. CDR3 length equals 14 residues. The CDR3 coding sequence is TGTGCCAGTAGTATTTCCATTACGAGGAACGAGCAGTACTTC. As protein: CASSISITRNEQYF.

In the case of this clonotype: The conserved final phenylalanine or tryptophan is absent from the CDR3, which likely points to a read error. The J gene is TRBJ1-4, the V gene TRBV7-2, with D unresolved. CDR1 and CDR2 (germline): SGHTA, FQGNSA. This CDR3 contains 15 residues. The CDR3 loop reads CASSLGRGVNEELFL. In DNA, the CDR3 is TGTGCCAGCAGTCTAGGGCGAGGCGTTAATGAAGAACTGTTTCTT.

Concerning this clonotype itself: An end of the junction differs from the germline gene, which may be a read error. The rearrangement joins TRBV14 to TRBJ2-5, with 7 bases that match TRBD1. Germline CDR1 reads SGHDN; CDR2 reads FVKESK. This CDR3 has 14 residues. CDR3 residues: CASSQDRTQGTQYF. In DNA, the CDR3 is TGTGCCAGCAGCCAGGACAGGACCCAAGGGACCCAGTACTTC.

V is TRBV27 and J is TRBJ2-6; D is unresolved. The CDR3 runs 15 residues. V lost 6 bases, J lost 0 bases, and 9 bases lay in between. Germline lookup yields CDR1 MNHEY and CDR2 SMNVEV (reference sequence). CDR3 sequence: CASSGGRSGANVLTF. The CDR3 DNA reads as TGTGCCAGCAGCGGCGGCCGCTCTGGGGCCAACGTCCTGACTTTC.